This T cell receptor (beta chain) was captured in a study of T cell changes during pregnancy in multiple sclerosis. The CDR3 totals 16 residues. The V gene lost 7 bases and the J gene lost 5 bases, with 23 bases spanning the gap. Germline CDR1 and CDR2: MGHDK and SYGVNS. This clone has a handful of counts. Profiled with immunoSEQ multiplex PCR; TCRdb holds only in-frame clones, not every one. Seen here are about 45,000 clones, 85% to 95% observed once, and the top ten hold roughly 0.55%. The chain is built from TRBV25-1 and TRBJ1-1; D call uncertain. The source material was CD4+ T cells from peripheral blood mononuclear cells, sampled in the third trimester of pregnancy. This receptor was taken from a female donor with multiple sclerosis, enrolled in a pregnancy study. In nucleotides, the CDR3 is TGTGCCAGCATGATCTCAACCCAAGTGGGGAGAACTGAAGCTTTCTTT. Translated, it gives CASMISTQVGRTEAFF.